Following are 31 T cell receptor beta chains from one sample sequenced in a study of read filtering for tumor transcriptome and immune sequencing. Molecular barcoded adaptors covering alpha/delta and beta/gamma chains were used on roughly 400 ng RNA. A single record per CDR3 protein comes from TCRdb applying MiXCR to the reads. The sample yields more than 100,000 distinct CDR3 sequences, around 13% seen once. Specimen: a population of CD138-negative cells sorted from bone marrow. Receptor source: a donor aged 40 or over with multiple myeloma.

This clonotype was found many times. V usage is TRBV7-9 and J usage is TRBJ1-1; D uncertain. The CDR3 sequence is 14 residues long. V shed 8 bases and J shed 0 bases, with 13 bases lying between them. From germline, CDR1 is SEHNR and CDR2 FQNEAQ (reference sequence). The CDR3 region is CASGVGPMNTEAFF. DNA for the CDR3: TGTGCCAGCGGGGTTGGACCAATGAACACTGAAGCTTTCTTT.

This clonotype has only a few counts. This CDR3 is missing its conserved last phenylalanine or tryptophan, likely due to a read error. The V call is TRBV29-1, the J call TRBJ2-1, with a weak D call TRBD1 (6 bases). Germline CDR1 reads SQVTM; CDR2 reads ANQGSEA. Trimming stripped 6 bases from V and 2 bases from J, with 11 bases between. The CDR3 sequence is 13 residues long. The CDR3 reads CSVAGATYNEQFS. The CDR3 nucleotides are TGCAGCGTAGCAGGGGCTACCTACAATGAGCAGTTCTCC.

Points on this clonotype: A much larger clone differs from this one at a single base, so this may be a read error. The V call is TRBV20-1, the J call TRBJ2-7; no firm D call. Trimming took 0 bases from V and 0 from J, leaving 9 bases between them. The germline CDR1 and CDR2 sequences are DFQATT and SNEGSKA (reference sequence). The CDR3 has 14 residues. The CDR3 DNA reads TGCAGTGCTAGAGAGGGTAAGATCTCCTACGAGCAGTACTTC. The encoded protein is CSAREGKISYEQYF.

The chain employs TRBV19 and TRBJ2-3; D is unresolved. CDR1 is LNHDA and CDR2 is SQIVND in the germline V gene (reference sequence). V lost 4 bases to trimming and J lost 2 bases, with 19 bases between them. The CDR3 contains 17 residues. CDR3 protein: CASSTRSSWDLTDTQYF. The DNA of the CDR3 is TGTGCCAGTAGTACCCGAAGCTCCTGGGATCTCACAGATACGCAGTATTTT. The full variable domain, rest sourced from reference TRBV19 and TRBJ2-3, is DGGITQSPKYLFRKEGQNVTLSCEQNLNHDAMYWYRQDPGQGLRLIYYSQIVNDFQKGDIAEGYSVSREKKESFPLTVTSAQKNPTAFYLCASSTRSSWDLTDTQYFGPGTRLTVL.

This clonotype was seen many times. The rearrangement uses TRBV20-1 and TRBJ2-7; D uncertain. The ends were cut back, 6 bases at V and 2 bases at J, with 17 bases in the middle. Germline CDR1 and CDR2: DFQATT and SNEGSKA (reference sequence). The CDR3 is made up of 14 amino acids. The CDR3 loop reads CSAATGGTTYEQYF. In DNA, the CDR3 is TGCAGTGCCGCCACTGGTGGAACTACCTACGAGCAGTACTTC.

This clonotype was seen at least ten times. The chain carries TRBV19 and TRBJ1-2; 8 bases are a match to TRBD1. With V trimmed by 10 bases and J by 6 bases, 16 bases remained unmatched. The CDR3 sequence is 15 residues long. Germline V CDR1 and CDR2: LNHDA, SQIVND (reference sequence). The CDR3 bases are TGTGCCACCGCGGACAGGGAAGGGTCAATCAATGGCTACACCTTC. It specifies CATADREGSINGYTF.

V gene TRBV2 combines with J gene TRBJ2-1, with TRBD2 identical over 11 bases. The CDR3 has 15 amino acids. Germline CDR1 and CDR2: SNHLY and FYNNEI. Trimming took 7 bases from V and 1 from J; bases not matched to a gene: 3. DNA of the CDR3: TGTGCCAGCACGGGACTAGCGGCTTCCTACAATGAGCAGTTCTTC. Translated: CASTGLAASYNEQFF.

This clonotype has a count of ten or more. The chain combines TRBV29-1 with TRBJ1-1; no firm D call. The V and J ends lost 6 bases and 3 bases respectively, with 11 bases between them. The germline V gene encodes CDR1 SQVTM and CDR2 ANQGSEA. The CDR3 has 12 residues. CDR3 loop: CSVPDIYTEAFF. The CDR3, as DNA: TGCAGCGTCCCAGACATTTACACTGAAGCTTTCTTT.

This clonotype was detected only a few times. The gene calls are TRBV6-2 or TRBV6-3 and TRBJ2-5; TRBD2 matches at 8 bases. With 5 bases clipped from V and 4 bases from J, the junction kept 15 bases outside the gene matches. The length of the CDR3 is 17 residues. The germline CDR1 and CDR2 sequences are MNHEY and SVGEGT. In DNA form, the CDR3 reads TGTGCCAGCAGTCAAAACAGAACAAGCGGGGGAGGAGAGACCCAGTACTTC. This codes for CASSQNRTSGGGETQYF.

This clonotype was seen at least ten times. This chain uses TRBV7-8 with TRBJ2-2; tentative D call: TRBD2 (5 bases). The CDR3 sequence is 16 residues long. CDR1 and CDR2 from the germline V gene are SGHVS and FQNEAQ. V dropped 4 bases and J dropped 2 bases, with 14 bases sitting between them. CDR3 amino acids: CASSSPRLANTGELFF. The DNA of the CDR3 is TGTGCCAGCAGCTCCCCTCGGCTAGCAAACACCGGGGAGCTGTTTTTT. Full variable domain (missing parts from reference TRBV7-8 and TRBJ2-2): GAGVSQSPRYKVAKRGQDVALRCDPISGHVSLFWYQQALGQGPEFLTYFQNEAQLDKSGLPSDRFFAERPEGSVSTLKIQRTQQEDSAVYLCASSSPRLANTGELFFGEGSRLTVL.

As for this clonotype: Just one base apart from a much larger clone, this may be a read error. CDR3 sequence (DNA): TGTGCCAGCAGCCTGACTAGCAACGAGCAGTACTTC. Translation: CASSLTSNEQYF. The chain is built from TRBV6-2 or TRBV6-3 and TRBJ2-7, with TRBD2 identical over 7 bases. The CDR3 covers 12 residues. CDR1 and CDR2 from the germline V gene are MNHEY and SVGEGT. V lost 6 bases, J lost 5 bases, and 4 bases stayed unmatched.

On this clonotype: Since a much larger clone is just one base distant, this may be a read error. The chain employs TRBV3-1 and TRBJ2-1; D unresolved. This CDR3 is 15 amino acids long. Germline-derived CDR1 and CDR2 are LGHDT and YNNKEL (reference sequence). Trimming cost V 0 bases and J 0 bases, with 6 bases left between them. The CDR3 nucleotides are TGTGCCAGCAGCCAAGATGACCTCTCCTACAATGAGCAGTTCTTC. This translates into CASSQDDLSYNEQFF.

The chain has TRBV5-1 and TRBJ2-7; D is possibly TRBD1 (7 bases). Trimming removed 4 bases at V and 7 bases at J, with 21 bases between. The CDR3 has 15 amino acids. Germline V gene data show CDR1 as SGHRS and CDR2 as YFSETQ. This chain's CDR3 is CASSPEGAEAREQYF. CDR3 nucleotide sequence: TGCGCCAGCAGCCCGGAGGGGGCAGAAGCGAGGGAGCAGTACTTC.

The chain is built from TRBV7-2 and TRBJ1-5; 7 bases are a match to TRBD1. Germline lookup yields CDR1 SGHTA and CDR2 FQGNSA. The length of the CDR3 is 17 residues. Trimming took 3 bases from V and 0 from J; bases not matched to a gene: 8. The CDR3 is CASSLTGLRYSNQPQHF. Here the CDR3 DNA reads TGTGCCAGCAGCTTGACAGGGCTTCGGTATAGCAATCAGCCCCAGCATTTT.

This clonotype was recorded at least ten times. The gene calls are TRBV6-6 and TRBJ1-1; no clear D. V dropped 0 bases and J dropped 0 bases, with 5 bases sitting between them. CDR1 and CDR2 from the germline V gene are MNHNY and SVGAGI (reference sequence). This CDR3 comprises 14 residues. CDR3 coding DNA: TGTGCCAGCAGTTACTCGAGCCTGAACACTGAAGCTTTCTTT. Its protein product is CASSYSSLNTEAFF.

In this sample, this clonotype turned up many times. The CDR3, as DNA: TGCAGTGCCCTGGACAGTCCTGAGCAGTTCTTC. Encoded protein: CSALDSPEQFF. The genes are TRBV20-1 and TRBJ2-1; perhaps TRBD1 as D (6 bases). Germline CDR1 and CDR2: DFQATT and SNEGSKA (reference sequence). Trimming left V 6 bases short and J 9 bases short, with 12 bases between. The CDR3 is 11 amino acids.

This clonotype was recorded many times. This rearrangement joins TRBV29-1 to TRBJ1-5, with TRBD1 identical over 7 bases. V was clipped by 6 bases and J by 3 bases; unmatched bases: 5. The CDR3 runs 13 residues. In germline, CDR1 is SQVTM, CDR2 ANQGSEA. This CDR3 reads CSVRTGLNQPQHF. The CDR3 DNA reads TGCAGCGTAAGGACAGGACTCAATCAGCCCCAGCATTTT.

This clonotype came up many times. The V call is TRBV30, the J call TRBJ2-3; D is uncertain. Between the trimmed V and J ends, which lost 3 bases and 1 base, there was a span of 8 bases. CDR3 length: 13 amino acids. The germline V gene encodes CDR1 GTSNPN and CDR2 SVGIG (reference sequence). The CDR3 loop is CAWSKSRTDTQYF. CDR3 coding DNA: TGTGCCTGGAGCAAAAGCCGCACAGATACGCAGTATTTT. Drawing the rest from reference TRBV30 and TRBJ2-3, the complete variable domain is SQTIHQWPATLVQPVGSPLSLECTVEGTSNPNLYWYRQAAGRGLQLLFYSVGIGQISSEVPQNLSASRPQDRQFILSSKKLLLSDSGFYLCAWSKSRTDTQYFGPGTRLTVL.

This rearrangement joins TRBV19 to TRBJ2-2; 12 bases match TRBD1. This CDR3 is 17 amino acids long. The germline CDR1 and CDR2 sequences are LNHDA and SQIVND (reference sequence). The V segment lost 5 bases and the J segment 3 bases; nucleotides outside the gene matches: 7. The DNA of the CDR3 is TGTGCCAGTAGTCCCTCCGGGACAGGGGGCTACACCGGGGAGCTGTTTTTT. Its translation is CASSPSGTGGYTGELFF. Full variable domain (rest looked up from reference TRBV19 and TRBJ2-2): DGGITQSPKYLFRKEGQNVTLSCEQNLNHDAMYWYRQDPGQGLRLIYYSQIVNDFQKGDIAEGYSVSREKKESFPLTVTSAQKNPTAFYLCASSPSGTGGYTGELFFGEGSRLTVL.

This clonotype was seen ten or more times. The J gene is TRBJ2-1, the V gene TRBV27; 7 bases fit TRBD1. Germline values: CDR1 MNHEY, CDR2 SMNVEV (reference sequence). Trimming took 7 bases from V and 6 from J; bases not matched to a gene: 9. This CDR3 contains 14 residues. CDR3 residues: CASTATTGINEQFF. Here the CDR3 DNA reads TGTGCCAGCACAGCTACGACAGGGATCAATGAGCAGTTCTTC.

The sample holds many counts of this clonotype. The rearrangement joins TRBV7-8 to TRBJ2-1; D remains unclear. The CDR3 has 15 residues. Germline loops: CDR1 SGHVS, CDR2 FQNEAQ. V dropped 3 bases and J dropped 0 bases, with 9 bases sitting between them. This CDR3 reads CASSLRRLSYNEQFF. CDR3 coding DNA: TGTGCCAGCAGCTTGAGGCGCCTCTCCTACAATGAGCAGTTCTTC.

V gene TRBV5-5 combines with J gene TRBJ2-7; no clear D gene. The CDR3 loop spans 14 amino acids. Trimming stripped 0 bases from V and 0 bases from J, with 7 bases between. The germline gives CDR1 SGHKS, CDR2 YYEKEE (reference sequence). As DNA, the CDR3 is TGTGCCAGCAGCTTGGCCTGGGGCTCCTACGAGCAGTACTTC. It encodes CASSLAWGSYEQYF.

This clonotype came up many times. The chain carries TRBV6-2 or TRBV6-3 and TRBJ2-7; 8 bases fit TRBD2. Losses at the gene ends were 0 bases for V and 1 base for J; bases not matched to a gene: 2. CDR1 is MNHEY and CDR2 is SVGEGT in the germline V gene. This CDR3 has 15 residues. Here the CDR3 reads CASSYSRLASYEQYF. In DNA, the CDR3 is TGTGCCAGCAGTTACTCGAGACTAGCGTCCTACGAGCAGTACTTC.

This clonotype appeared a single time. Just one base apart from a much larger clone, this may be a read error. This rearrangement joins TRBV24-1 to TRBJ2-2; TRBD1 agrees at 7 bases. In germline, CDR1 is KGHDR, CDR2 SFDVKD. This CDR3 region has 19 residues. After removal of 8 bases from V and 7 bases from J, the junction contained 24 bases not matched to a gene. The CDR3 DNA sequence: TGTGCCACCAATGGTCCACAGGGGATGTTTCAACAGGATGGCGGGGAGCTGTTTTTT. Its protein product is CATNGPQGMFQQDGGELFF.

Comments on this clonotype: A read error is likely here: a far larger clone is one base away. The rearrangement joins TRBV6-2 or TRBV6-3 to TRBJ2-1, with TRBD1 matching 11 bases. The V gene's germline CDR1 is MNHEY and CDR2 SVGEGT. The CDR3 extends over 18 amino acids. The CDR3 nucleotides are TGTGCCGGCAGTTACCGGGACAGGGGGACTACAAAGAGGAATGAGCAGTTCTTC. Translated: CAGSYRDRGTTKRNEQFF.

The sample holds many counts of this clonotype. This chain uses TRBV7-8 with TRBJ2-1, with 13 bases fitting TRBD2. The CDR3 loop spans 16 amino acids. V was pared by 3 bases and J by 6 bases, with 5 bases of the junction left unmatched. Germline V gene sequence: CDR1 SGHVS, CDR2 FQNEAQ. CDR3 in DNA: TGTGCCAGCAGCTTCGGACTAGCGGGAGCTTCCAATGAGCAGTTCTTC. Protein sequence: CASSFGLAGASNEQFF.

This clonotype appeared many times. CDR3 region: CASSLRVTSEAFF. CDR3 DNA: TGTGCCAGCAGCTTGAGGGTCACGTCGGAAGCTTTCTTT. The J gene is TRBJ1-1, the V gene TRBV5-6, with D hard to call. The germline CDR1 and CDR2 sequences are SGHDT and YYEEEE. The CDR3 extends over 13 amino acids. Trimming cost V 1 base and J 8 bases, with 12 bases left between them.

This clonotype was seen ten or more times. A much larger clone sits a single nucleotide away, making a read error possible. The genes are TRBV9 and TRBJ2-1, with 9 bases fitting TRBD2. Germline loops: CDR1 SGDLS, CDR2 YYNGEE. CDR3 length: 13 residues. The CDR3 loop reads CASSGLADNGQFF. CDR3 sequence (DNA): TGTGCCAGCAGCGGACTAGCGGACAATGGGCAGTTCTTC.

This clonotype was observed a few times. A junction boundary mismatches the germline segment, possibly from a read error. V and J are TRBV5-5 and TRBJ2-5; 8 nucleotides align to TRBD1. There are 15 residues in the CDR3. Germline V gene lookup returns CDR1 SGHKS and CDR2 YYEKEE (reference sequence). Written as DNA, the CDR3 is TGTGCCAGCAGCACCACGACAGGGGTGAAAGAGACCCAGTACTTT. Its translation is CASSTTTGVKETQYF.

This clonotype was counted at least ten times. The rearrangement uses TRBV5-1 and TRBJ2-1, with 7 bases lining up with TRBD1. This CDR3 comprises 15 residues. Looked up from germline, CDR1 is SGHRS and CDR2 is YFSETQ. The junction had 5 bases not matched to a gene; V was cut back by 0 bases and J by 5 bases. The CDR3: CASSLEGGADNEQFF. The DNA for the CDR3 is TGCGCCAGCAGCTTGGAAGGGGGCGCGGACAATGAGCAGTTCTTC.

This clonotype was detected ten times or more. This chain links TRBV12-3 or TRBV12-4 with TRBJ2-1, with D perhaps matching TRBD1 (7 bases). V was cut by 5 bases and J by 6 bases, with 14 bases left in between. This CDR3 region has 14 residues. The CDR3, as DNA: TGTGCCAGCAGTCTCTACAGGGGAGGCAATGAGCAGTTCTTC. This gives the protein CASSLYRGGNEQFF.